Following are 24 T cell receptor beta chains from one sample sequenced in a study of T cell changes during pregnancy in multiple sclerosis. The assay was immunoSEQ multiplex PCR, and TCRdb's table has in-frame clones only and misses some. The sample has around 33,000 clones; around 90% are singletons. This sample comprised CD4+ T cells from peripheral blood mononuclear cells, obtained in the third trimester of pregnancy. All receptors come from a female donor in good health, enrolled as a control in a pregnancy study.

V is TRBV18 and J is TRBJ2-5, with 8 bases lining up with TRBD1. The V segment lost 3 bases and the J segment 3 bases; nucleotides outside the gene matches: 0. The CDR3 runs to 13 residues. CDR1 KGHSH and CDR2 LQKENI come from the germline V gene. Written as DNA, the CDR3 is TGTGCCAGCTCACCGACAGGGGAAGAGACCCAGTACTTC. Its translation: CASSPTGEETQYF.

This rearrangement joins TRBV7-9 to TRBJ1-4; a weak D match, TRBD1 (5 bases). The CDR3 has 13 residues. The germline V and J ends were trimmed by 4 bases and 2 bases, with 5 bases remaining between them. Germline V lookup: CDR1 SEHNR, CDR2 FQNEAQ (reference sequence). CDR3 sequence: CASSSGTNEKLFF. CDR3 nucleotide sequence: TGTGCCAGCAGCTCAGGGACTAATGAAAAACTGTTTTTT.

The chain couples TRBV18 to TRBJ2-2; no definite D call. There are 16 residues in the CDR3. Germline V gene data show CDR1 as KGHSH and CDR2 as LQKENI. Deletions cut 3 bases from V and 0 bases from J, with 11 bases between. The CDR3 here is CASSPEQRSNTGELFF. The CDR3 coding sequence is TGTGCCAGCTCACCTGAGCAGCGCTCGAACACCGGGGAGCTGTTTTTT.

This clone was recorded once. The V gene is TRBV10-3, the J gene TRBJ2-5, with TRBD1 as a possible D gene (5 bases). Germline V lookup: CDR1 ENHRY, CDR2 SYGVKD. V was pared by 6 bases and J by 5 bases, with 13 bases between. The CDR3 totals 13 residues. The DNA of the CDR3 is TGTGCCATCAGCGCAGGGAAACCGGAGACCCAGTACTTC. It yields the protein CAISAGKPETQYF.

The rearrangement links TRBV5-4 to TRBJ2-5; 7 bases agree with TRBD2. The V gene's germline CDR1 is SGHNT and CDR2 YYREEE (reference sequence). Trimming at V came to 3 bases and at J to 3 bases, leaving 2 bases not matched to a gene. The CDR3 consists of 13 residues. CDR3 coding DNA: TGTGCCAGCAGCTCTCGGGGGGAAGAGACCCAGTACTTC. Its protein is CASSSRGEETQYF.

The CDR3 sequence: CASSMGLSSGNTIYF. The CDR3 DNA reads as TGTGCCAGTAGTATGGGACTGAGCTCTGGAAACACCATATATTTT. The gene calls are TRBV19 and TRBJ1-3; perhaps TRBD1 as D (5 bases). Trimming cost V 3 bases and J 0 bases, with 9 bases left between them. The CDR3 has 15 residues. Germline-derived CDR1 and CDR2 are LNHDA and SQIVND (reference sequence).

The rearrangement links TRBV5-6 to TRBJ2-5; TRBD2 matches at 9 bases. Trimming took 4 bases from V and 5 from J; bases not matched to a gene: 6. In germline, CDR1 is SGHDT, CDR2 YYEEEE. This CDR3 region has 14 residues. The CDR3 DNA reads as TGTGCCAGCAGCCCCCCAGCGGGAGGCGAGACCCAGTACTTC. Translated, it gives CASSPPAGGETQYF.

The J gene is TRBJ2-3, the V gene TRBV6-1, with a possible D match to TRBD2 (6 bases). The CDR3 is 15 residues long. In germline, CDR1 is MNHNS, CDR2 SASEGT. V was trimmed by 6 bases and J by 5 bases, leaving 18 bases between them. CDR3 nucleotide sequence: TGTGCCAGCAGCGCGGAGGGCCTCGGGTTAGATACGCAGTATTTT. Translated, it gives CASSAEGLGLDTQYF.

The chain couples TRBV11-3 to TRBJ1-6; 7 positions agree with TRBD1. V lost 2 bases to trimming and J lost 7 bases; unmatched junction nucleotides: 17. This CDR3 has 19 amino acids. Germline loops: CDR1 SGHNT, CDR2 YENEEA. CDR3 residues: CASSLSWPGGAVRNSPLHF. In DNA, the CDR3 is TGTGCCAGCAGCTTATCTTGGCCAGGGGGTGCGGTGAGGAATTCACCCCTCCACTTT.

The chain is built from TRBV9 and TRBJ1-2; 7 nucleotides agree with TRBD1. The CDR3 consists of 15 residues. Germline V gene sequence: CDR1 SGDLS, CDR2 YYNGEE. J was trimmed by 7 bases and V by 1 base; bases with no gene match: 10. CDR3 sequence: CASSVWGQLSRGYTF. Here the CDR3 DNA reads TGTGCCAGCAGCGTATGGGGACAGCTATCCCGTGGCTACACCTTC.

The chain couples TRBV27 to TRBJ2-1, with TRBD1 identical over 7 bases. Germline V gene data show CDR1 as MNHEY and CDR2 as SMNVEV (reference sequence). CDR3 length: 15 amino acids. The ends lost 2 bases at V and 4 bases at J; junction bases unmatched: 5. The CDR3 bases are TGTGCCAGCAGTTTAGACAGGGCCAATTACAATGAGCAGTTCTTC. It is translated as CASSLDRANYNEQFF.

This chain connects TRBV5-4 to TRBJ2-4, with TRBD1 identical over 7 bases. Germline assignment: CDR1 SGHNT and CDR2 YYREEE (reference sequence). V lost 3 bases, J lost 0 bases, and 6 bases stayed unmatched. This CDR3 comprises 16 residues. CDR3 DNA: TGTGCCAGCAGCTGGACAGGTGGAATAGCCAAAAACATTCAGTACTTC. It is translated as CASSWTGGIAKNIQYF.

The V call is TRBV19, the J call TRBJ1-3; the match to TRBD1 covers 12 bases. CDR1 and CDR2 from the germline V gene are LNHDA and SQIVND (reference sequence). The CDR3 has 16 residues. V was clipped by 6 bases and J by 1 base; unmatched bases: 4. CDR3 loop: CASSKGQGASGNTIYF. The CDR3 DNA sequence: TGTGCCAGTAGCAAGGGACAGGGGGCATCTGGAAACACCATATATTTT.

The chain links TRBV6-6 to TRBJ1-4; D gene ambiguous. The CDR3 has 10 residues. V dropped 5 bases and J dropped 7 bases, with 2 bases sitting between them. Germline loops: CDR1 MNHNY, CDR2 SVGAGI (reference sequence). Here the CDR3 reads CASSREKLFF. CDR3 in DNA: TGTGCCAGCAGTCGTGAAAAACTGTTTTTT.

This clone was recorded once. The J gene is TRBJ2-7, the V gene TRBV11-2, with 8 bases lining up with TRBD1. The CDR3 length is 14 residues. V shed 4 bases and J 4 bases; nucleotides not matched to a gene: 6. Germline loops: CDR1 SGHAT, CDR2 FQNNGV. The CDR3: CASSSQGGQYEQYF. CDR3 sequence (DNA): TGTGCCAGCAGCTCACAGGGGGGCCAATACGAGCAGTACTTC. Complete variable domain (other parts from reference TRBV11-2 and TRBJ2-7): EAGVAQSPRYKIIEKRQSVAFWCNPISGHATLYWYQQILGQGPKLLIQFQNNGVVDDSQLPKDRFSAERLKGVDSTLKIQPAKLEDSAVYLCASSSQGGQYEQYFGPGTRLTVT.

The chain combines TRBV5-8 with TRBJ2-1; 13 positions match TRBD2. V lost 1 base to trimming and J lost 1 base; unmatched junction nucleotides: 8. The CDR3 has 19 amino acids. Germline CDR1 is SGHTS and CDR2 is YDEGEE. Here the CDR3 DNA reads TGTGCCAGCAGCTTGCGGAGGACTAGCGGGAGAAGTTCCTACAATGAGCAGTTCTTC. Residues: CASSLRRTSGRSSYNEQFF.

The V gene is TRBV2, the J gene TRBJ1-2; D remains unclear. V lost 3 bases to trimming and J lost 8 bases, with 10 bases between them. CDR3 length equals 12 residues. CDR1 is SNHLY and CDR2 is FYNNEI in the germline V gene. CDR3 in DNA: TGTGCCAGCAGTGATTTCGGGGAGGGCTACACCTTC. Its translation: CASSDFGEGYTF.

The rearrangement links TRBV4-1 to TRBJ2-1; 7 nucleotides line up with TRBD1. The CDR3 has 15 amino acids. Trimming cost V 1 base and J 7 bases; bases outside gene matches: 7. Germline V gene data show CDR1 as MGHRA and CDR2 as YSYEKL. The CDR3 is CASSQADRRRNEQFF. CDR3 nucleotide sequence: TGCGCCAGCAGCCAAGCGGACAGGCGTCGGAATGAGCAGTTCTTC.

The chain joins TRBV7-2 to TRBJ1-2; perhaps TRBD1 as D (5 bases). There are 14 residues in the CDR3. The V end lost 5 bases, the J end lost 2 bases, and 12 bases lay between the germline ends. CDR1 is SGHTA, CDR2 FQGNSA, per germline. CDR3 region: CASSADTLNYGYTF. The CDR3 DNA is TGTGCCAGCAGCGCGGACACCCTCAACTATGGCTACACCTTC.

The rearrangement links TRBV23-1 to TRBJ1-5, with D perhaps matching TRBD1 (5 bases). TRBV23-1 is sorted into the ORF group, with uncertain function. This CDR3 comprises 15 residues. The V end lost 2 bases, the J end lost 1 base, and 9 bases lay between the germline ends. The CDR3 nucleotides read TGCGCCAGCAGTCAAGCAGGGTTAAGCAATCAGCCCCAGCATTTT. This gives the protein CASSQAGLSNQPQHF.

This chain connects TRBV12-5 to TRBJ2-1; 9 positions agree with TRBD2. From germline, CDR1 is LGHNT and CDR2 FRNRAP. The CDR3 has 17 residues. Trimming removed 3 bases from V and 5 bases from J; junction bases left unmatched: 11. The CDR3 coding sequence is TGTGCTAGTGGTTTACCCTTTAGCGGGGGCCCTAACAATGAGCAGTTCTTC. It encodes CASGLPFSGGPNNEQFF.

On this clone itself: Distinct nucleotide sequences in the sample also encode this CDR3. The rearrangement joins TRBV5-4 to TRBJ2-7; 8 positions agree with TRBD1. The junction had 9 bases not matched to a gene; V was cut back by 4 bases and J by 3 bases. The CDR3 has 15 amino acids. Germline V lookup: CDR1 SGHNT, CDR2 YYREEE (reference sequence). CDR3 in DNA: TGTGCCAGCAGCCGGGCGGGGACAGGATTCTACGAGCAGTACTTC. Its translation: CASSRAGTGFYEQYF.

The V and J genes are TRBV18 and TRBJ1-2, with TRBD1 as a possible D gene (6 bases). The CDR3 contains 13 residues. V was trimmed by 3 bases and J by 2 bases, leaving 7 bases between them. Germline V CDR1 and CDR2: KGHSH, LQKENI. The DNA for the CDR3 is TGTGCCAGCTCACCTGGACAGAACTATGGCTACACCTTC. As protein: CASSPGQNYGYTF. The full variable domain, its missing parts supplied by reference TRBV18 and TRBJ1-2, is NAGVMQNPRHLVRRRGQEARLRCSPMKGHSHVYWYRQLPEEGLKFMVYLQKENIIDESGMPKERFSAEFPKEGPSILRIQQVVRGDSAAYFCASSPGQNYGYTFGSGTRLTVV.

The chain uses TRBV6-1 and TRBJ2-3; the match to TRBD2 covers 9 bases. The CDR3 covers 14 residues. J gave up 2 bases and V 8 bases, and 5 bases lay outside the gene matches. Germline assignment: CDR1 MNHNS and CDR2 SASEGT. The CDR3 loop is CASRRLAVTDTQYF. CDR3 sequence (DNA): TGTGCCAGCCGCCGACTAGCGGTCACAGATACGCAGTATTTT.